In its sample, the clone carrying this TCR beta chain was seen a few times. Its antigen remains unknown. This sample was included in a study of CD8 T cells in ankylosing spondylitis. Study findings and constraints: Seemingly distinctive of ankylosing spondylitis blood was a TCR beta motif formed by eight highly homologous variants. Past studies reported some motif variants in reactive arthritis synovial fluid and blood. CD8+ disease-linked clones were present at relatively low frequencies in blood.

The authors made TCR beta libraries by quantitative 5'-RACE with molecular barcodes. MiXCR, applied by TCRdb to the 5' RACE reads, yields one record per CDR3 protein. The sample lists over 450,000 distinct CDR3 sequences; about 13% were seen once. The CDR3 has 16 residues. Germline-derived CDR1 and CDR2 are MGHDK and SYGVNS. Trimming took 0 bases from V and 1 from J, leaving 12 bases between them. The chain links TRBV25-1 to TRBJ1-1; D might be TRBD1 (5 bases). The source is a male donor with ankylosing spondylitis. Sequencing was carried out using blood, either unsorted or a sorted T cell fraction (not recorded which). The CDR3 spells CASSEYERTPNTEAFF. CDR3 coding DNA: TGTGCCAGCAGTGAATATGAAAGGACACCGAACACTGAAGCTTTCTTT.